The 20 T cell receptor beta chains presented below share a single source sample, sequenced in a study of blood T cells in healthy people across ages. With a J-beta primer mix and a sample-barcoded 5' primer, a second PCR ran about 7 to 11 cycles. Each CDR3 protein is one row after TCRdb ran MiXCR on the 5' RACE reads. The sample holds 600,000 to 850,000 distinct CDR3 sequences, roughly 45% seen once. Material: blood. These receptors were taken from a woman aged 55 to 70 in good health.

The chain has TRBV28 and TRBJ2-3; TRBD2 matches 7 bases. From germline, CDR1 is MDHEN and CDR2 SYDVKM. Unmatched junction bases numbered 6, after V lost 3 bases and J lost 3 bases. The CDR3 is 15 residues long. CDR3 in amino acids: CASSFSGRATDTQYF. The CDR3 DNA is TGTGCCAGCAGTTTCAGTGGGAGGGCTACAGATACGCAGTATTTT. Filled out from reference TRBV28 and TRBJ2-3, the complete variable domain reads DVKVTQSSRYLVKRTGEKVFLECVQDMDHENMFWYRQDPGLGLRLIYFSYDVKMKEKGDIPEGYSVSREKKERFSLILESASTNQTSMYLCASSFSGRATDTQYFGPGTRLTVL.

The chain joins TRBV29-1 to TRBJ2-5; D uncertain. Germline V gene sequence: CDR1 SQVTM, CDR2 ANQGSEA. This CDR3 spans 10 amino acids. V gave up 7 bases and J gave up 2 bases, with 5 bases separating them. The CDR3 nucleotides read TGCAGCGCTTTTCAAGAGACCCAGTACTTC. This translates into CSAFQETQYF. Full variable domain (missing parts from reference TRBV29-1 and TRBJ2-5): SAVISQKPSRDICQRGTSLTIQCQVDSQVTMMFWYRQQPGQSLTLIATANQGSEATYESGFVIDKFPISRPNLTFSTLTVSNMSPEDSSIYLCSAFQETQYFGPGTRLLVL.

This clonotype showed up just a few times. An end of the junction differs from the germline gene, which may be a read error. The CDR3 DNA reads as TGCGCCAGCTTCTCCGCGGACAGCGGGTTTAGGGGCCGAGAGGCCCAGTACTTC. Protein: CASFSADSGFRGREAQYF. This chain connects TRBV5-1 to TRBJ2-5; either TRBD1 or TRBD2 may fit D (6 bases each). Germline-derived CDR1 and CDR2 are SGHRS and YFSETQ. The CDR3 spans 18 residues.

As to this clonotype: An end of the junction differs from the germline gene, which may be a read error. V gene TRBV7-9 combines with J gene TRBJ1-5; no clear D. Germline V gene data show CDR1 as SEHNR and CDR2 as FQNEAQ (reference sequence). CDR3 length equals 14 residues. The CDR3 DNA sequence: TGTGCCAGTAGCTTAGATAGGGCAGAACAGCCCCAGCATTTT. Amino acid sequence: CASSLDRAEQPQHF.

The J gene is TRBJ2-1, the V gene TRBV7-2; D gene ambiguous. Germline CDR1 SGHTA, CDR2 FQGNSA. The V and J ends lost 0 bases and 13 bases respectively, with 7 bases between them. The CDR3 loop spans 11 amino acids. The CDR3 DNA sequence: TGTGCCAGCAGCTTAGCAGAGACCCAGTTCTTC. It yields the protein CASSLAETQFF.

V gene TRBV6-6 combines with J gene TRBJ1-2, with TRBD1 as a possible D gene (5 bases). The V end was cut by 6 bases, the J end by 8 bases, with 16 bases between. This CDR3 spans 13 amino acids. Per the germline V gene, CDR1 is MNHNY and CDR2 is SVGAGI (reference sequence). The CDR3 here is CASSPTGGEGYTF. The CDR3 nucleotides read TGTGCCAGCAGCCCCACGGGGGGGGAAGGCTACACCTTC.

This chain uses TRBV11-3 with TRBJ1-1; a weak D match, TRBD1 (6 bases). V lost 1 base and J lost 3, with 15 bases in between. This CDR3 has 16 residues. CDR1 and CDR2 (germline): SGHNT, YENEEA. CDR3 sequence reads: CASSLGTDFGYTEAFF. The CDR3 region has the DNA TGTGCCAGCAGCTTAGGGACAGATTTCGGGTACACTGAAGCTTTCTTT.

In its sample, this clonotype was seen many times. The rearrangement joins TRBV7-2 to TRBJ2-7; weak D call: TRBD2 (6 bases). V gave up 6 bases and J gave up 0 bases, with 15 bases separating them. This CDR3 has 15 residues. Looked up from germline, CDR1 is SGHTA and CDR2 is FQGNSA. The CDR3 region is CASRLASGPSYEQYF. Here the CDR3 DNA reads TGTGCCAGCAGACTAGCCAGCGGGCCCTCCTACGAGCAGTACTTC. The variable domain in full, with the rest retrieved from reference TRBV7-2 and TRBJ2-7, is GAGVSQSPSNKVTEKGKDVELRCDPISGHTALYWYRQSLGQGLEFLIYFQGNSAPDKSGLPSDRFSAERTGGSVSTLTIQRTQQEDSAVYLCASRLASGPSYEQYFGPGTRLTVT.

The V gene is TRBV7-2, the J gene TRBJ2-2; 10 bases are shared with TRBD1. The trim removed 6 bases at V and 7 bases at J, leaving 14 bases unmatched. Germline V gene data show CDR1 as SGHTA and CDR2 as FQGNSA. The CDR3 length is 17 residues. Here the CDR3 DNA reads TGTGCCAGCAGTCCCGCCACGGACAGGGGGATGGACGGGGAGCTGTTTTTT. It translates to CASSPATDRGMDGELFF.

V and J are TRBV2 and TRBJ2-3; 10 bases match TRBD2. This CDR3 has 16 amino acids. Germline lookup yields CDR1 SNHLY and CDR2 FYNNEI. V gave up 6 bases and J gave up 6 bases; unmatched junction bases: 12. DNA for the CDR3: TGTGCCAGCAGACCACTAGCGGGAATGACGGAGGATACGCAGTATTTT. Translated, it gives CASRPLAGMTEDTQYF. Variable domain in full (rest from reference TRBV2 and TRBJ2-3): EPEVTQTPSHQVTQMGQEVILRCVPISNHLYFYWYRQILGQKVEFLVSFYNNEISEKSEIFDDQFSVERPDGSNFTLKIRSTKLEDSAMYFCASRPLAGMTEDTQYFGPGTRLTVL.

V and J are TRBV20-1 and TRBJ2-7, with TRBD2 matching over 12 bases. J gave up 0 bases and V 6 bases, and 6 bases lay outside the gene matches. Germline V CDR1 and CDR2: DFQATT, SNEGSKA (reference sequence). The CDR3 totals 15 residues. CDR3 sequence: CSARLAGDISYEQYF. DNA for the CDR3: TGCAGTGCCCGACTAGCGGGGGACATCTCCTACGAGCAGTACTTC.

The chain carries TRBV20-1 and TRBJ2-5; 7 bases map to TRBD1. With 2 bases clipped from V and 3 bases from J, the junction kept 3 bases outside the gene matches. The CDR3 contains 13 residues. CDR1 is DFQATT, CDR2 SNEGSKA, per germline (reference sequence). DNA for the CDR3: TGCAGTGCTAGACCGGGGACAGAAGAGACCCAGTACTTC. It yields the protein CSARPGTEETQYF.

The sample holds a few counts of this clonotype. The chain couples TRBV14 to TRBJ1-1; 10 nucleotides agree with TRBD1. V lost 8 bases and J lost 11; bases outside the gene matches: 11. The CDR3 covers 13 residues. The V gene's germline CDR1 is SGHDN and CDR2 FVKESK. The CDR3 coding sequence is TGTGCCAGCTCGACTAGGGGACAGGGGAATGCTTTCTTT. This gives the protein CASSTRGQGNAFF.

The V gene is TRBV20-1, the J gene TRBJ2-3, with D unclear. Germline loops: CDR1 DFQATT, CDR2 SNEGSKA (reference sequence). The CDR3 loop spans 16 amino acids. V lost 5 bases, J lost 1 base, and 19 bases lay in between. The CDR3 DNA reads as TGCAGTGCTCCCAGTCCCAGCCGTCGGGGCACAGATACGCAGTATTTT. Residues: CSAPSPSRRGTDTQYF.

V gene TRBV20-1 combines with J gene TRBJ2-3, with 9 bases matching TRBD2. The CDR3 loop spans 17 amino acids. The germline CDR1 and CDR2 sequences are DFQATT and SNEGSKA (reference sequence). Trimming at V came to 6 bases and at J to 2 bases, leaving 15 bases not matched to a gene. The CDR3 nucleotides are TGCAGTGCAACTAAGGGAACTAGCGGGTACCACACAGATACGCAGTATTTT. It is translated as CSATKGTSGYHTDTQYF.

This clonotype was observed a handful of times. J is TRBJ2-3 and V is TRBV3-1, with 12 bases matching TRBD2. Germline CDR1 and CDR2: LGHDT and YNNKEL (reference sequence). This CDR3 spans 15 amino acids. Unmatched junction bases numbered 4, after V lost 6 bases and J lost 3 bases. CDR3 sequence (DNA): TGTGCCAGCAGACCCGGGACTAGCGGGACAGATACGCAGTATTTT. Protein product: CASRPGTSGTDTQYF.

This clonotype was observed many times. This chain connects TRBV11-1 to TRBJ2-1; the match to TRBD1 covers 7 bases. V was pared by 6 bases and J by 0 bases, with 11 bases of the junction left unmatched. CDR3 length: 17 amino acids. CDR1 and CDR2 from the germline V gene are SGHAT and FQDESV (reference sequence). CDR3 nucleotide sequence: TGTGCCAGCAGTCCCATAAAACAGGGGTCCTCCTACAATGAGCAGTTCTTC. This sequence encodes CASSPIKQGSSYNEQFF.

This clonotype was recorded at least ten times. V and J are TRBV28 and TRBJ2-5; the D gene is possibly TRBD1 (6 bases). V was cut by 4 bases and J by 11 bases, with 11 bases left in between. CDR3 size: 11 residues. Germline lookup yields CDR1 MDHEN and CDR2 SYDVKM. This chain's CDR3 is CASSWAGEQYF. Written as DNA, the CDR3 is TGTGCCAGCAGTTGGGCAGGGGAACAGTACTTC.

The chain combines TRBV28 with TRBJ2-1; 9 bases agree with TRBD2. This CDR3 has 14 residues. Germline values: CDR1 MDHEN, CDR2 SYDVKM. V shed 4 bases and J 10 bases; nucleotides not matched to a gene: 8. The CDR3 loop reads CASSWIAGVGEQFF. CDR3 in DNA: TGTGCCAGCAGTTGGATAGCGGGAGTAGGGGAGCAGTTCTTC.

This chain links TRBV7-3 with TRBJ2-5; TRBD2 matches 8 bases. The CDR3 spans 15 residues. Trimming at V came to 1 base and at J to 11 bases, leaving 12 bases not matched to a gene. Germline V gene data show CDR1 as SGHTA and CDR2 as FQGTGA. The CDR3 DNA follows: TGTGCCAGCAGCTTAAGCGGGGGGATGTACAATGAGCAGTACTTC. Its protein is CASSLSGGMYNEQYF.